This T cell receptor beta chain was sequenced during a study of shared clonotypes between healthy human individuals. The naive CD8 population came from CD45RO-negative cells selected for CCR7, without terminally differentiated effector memory CD45RA+ cells. Donors comprised only Caucasian adults living in Nashville, Tennessee. The repertoire was sequenced with immunoSEQ multiplex PCR; TCRdb's copy has only in-frame clones and lacks some. This sample has around 1,900,000 clones, with 93% found just once. Germline V gene sequence: CDR1 LGHNT, CDR2 FRNRAP. The CDR3 consists of 16 residues. Trimming shortened V by 3 bases and J by 3 bases, and 17 bases separated the two germline ends.

The receptor was derived from a man aged 18 to 29 in good health. Some clones in this sample may be carry-over from other donors' samples. Material: naive CD8+ T cells from PBMCs. The chain links TRBV12-5 to TRBJ2-5; the D gene is possibly TRBD2 (5 bases). The CDR3 region is CASGLDPPGSKETQYF. The CDR3 region has the DNA TGTGCTAGTGGTTTAGATCCTCCTGGGAGCAAAGAGACCCAGTACTTC. Variable domain in full (rest from reference TRBV12-5 and TRBJ2-5): DARVTQTPRHKVTEMGQEVTMRCQPILGHNTVFWYRQTMMQGLELLAYFRNRAPLDDSGMPKDRFSAEMPDATLATLKIQPSEPRDSAVYFCASGLDPPGSKETQYFGPGTRLLVL.